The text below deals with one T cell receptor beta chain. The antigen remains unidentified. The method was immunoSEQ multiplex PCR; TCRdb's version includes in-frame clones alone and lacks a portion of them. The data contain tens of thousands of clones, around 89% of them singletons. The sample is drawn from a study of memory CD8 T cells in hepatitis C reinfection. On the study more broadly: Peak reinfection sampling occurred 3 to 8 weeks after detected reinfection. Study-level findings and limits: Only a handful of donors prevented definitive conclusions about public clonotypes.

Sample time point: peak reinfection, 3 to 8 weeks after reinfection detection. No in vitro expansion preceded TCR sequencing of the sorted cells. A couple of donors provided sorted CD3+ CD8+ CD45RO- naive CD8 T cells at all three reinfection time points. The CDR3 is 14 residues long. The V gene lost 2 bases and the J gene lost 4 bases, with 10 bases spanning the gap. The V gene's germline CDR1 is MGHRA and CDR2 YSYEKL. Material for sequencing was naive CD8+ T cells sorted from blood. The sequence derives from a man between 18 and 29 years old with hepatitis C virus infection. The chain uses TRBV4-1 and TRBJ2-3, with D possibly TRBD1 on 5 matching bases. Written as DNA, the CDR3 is TGCGCCAGCAGCCAATCTGCAGGGCCAGATACGCAGTATTTT. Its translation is CASSQSAGPDTQYF.